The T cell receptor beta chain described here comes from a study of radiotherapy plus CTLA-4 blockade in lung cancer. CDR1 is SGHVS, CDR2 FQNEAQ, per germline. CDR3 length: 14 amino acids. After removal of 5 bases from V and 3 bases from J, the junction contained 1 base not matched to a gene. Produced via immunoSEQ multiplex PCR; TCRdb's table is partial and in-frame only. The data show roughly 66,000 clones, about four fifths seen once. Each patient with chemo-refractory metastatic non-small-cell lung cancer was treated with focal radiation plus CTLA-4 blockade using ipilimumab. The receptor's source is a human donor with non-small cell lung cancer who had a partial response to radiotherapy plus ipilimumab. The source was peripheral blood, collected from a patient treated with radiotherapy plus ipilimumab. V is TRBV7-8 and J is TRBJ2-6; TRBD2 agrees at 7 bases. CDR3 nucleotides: TGTGCCAGCAGCCCGGGAGGTGGGGCCAACGTCCTGACTTTC. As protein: CASSPGGGANVLTF.